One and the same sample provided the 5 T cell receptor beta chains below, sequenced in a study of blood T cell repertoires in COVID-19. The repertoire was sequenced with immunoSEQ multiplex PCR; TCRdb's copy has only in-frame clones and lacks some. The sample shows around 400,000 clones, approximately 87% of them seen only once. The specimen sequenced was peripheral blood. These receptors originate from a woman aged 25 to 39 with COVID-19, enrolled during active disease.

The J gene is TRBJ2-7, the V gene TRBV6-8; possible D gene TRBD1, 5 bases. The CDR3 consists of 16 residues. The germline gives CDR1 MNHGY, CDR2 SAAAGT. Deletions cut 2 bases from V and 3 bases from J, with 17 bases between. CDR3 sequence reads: CASSYTRVRFIYEQYF. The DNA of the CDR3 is TGTGCCAGCAGTTACACCAGGGTGAGATTTATCTACGAGCAGTACTTC.

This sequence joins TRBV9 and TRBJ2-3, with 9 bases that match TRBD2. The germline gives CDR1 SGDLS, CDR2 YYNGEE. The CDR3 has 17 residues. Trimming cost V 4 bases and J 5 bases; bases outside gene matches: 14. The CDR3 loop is CASSSRVAGGPGDTQYF. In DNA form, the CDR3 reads TGTGCCAGCAGCTCGAGGGTCGCGGGAGGGCCCGGAGATACGCAGTATTTT.

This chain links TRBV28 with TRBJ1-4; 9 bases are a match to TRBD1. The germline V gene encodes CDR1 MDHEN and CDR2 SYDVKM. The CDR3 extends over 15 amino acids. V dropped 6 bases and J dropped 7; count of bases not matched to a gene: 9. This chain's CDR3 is CASSLTGGSGEKLFF. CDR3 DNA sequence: TGTGCCAGCAGCCTTACAGGGGGCTCAGGTGAAAAACTGTTTTTT.

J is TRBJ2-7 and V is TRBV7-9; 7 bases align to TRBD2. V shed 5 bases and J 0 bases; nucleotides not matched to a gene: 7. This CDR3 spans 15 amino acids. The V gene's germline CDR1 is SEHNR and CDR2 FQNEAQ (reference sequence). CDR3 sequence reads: CASSPPSGPSYEQYF. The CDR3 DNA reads TGTGCCAGCAGCCCCCCTAGCGGCCCCTCCTACGAGCAGTACTTC.

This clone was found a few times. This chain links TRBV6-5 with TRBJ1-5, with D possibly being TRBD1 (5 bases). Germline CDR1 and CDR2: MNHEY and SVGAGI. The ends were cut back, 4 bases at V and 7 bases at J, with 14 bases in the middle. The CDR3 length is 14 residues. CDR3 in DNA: TGTGCCAGCAGTTCCCAGTTTGGGGGGCAGCCCCAGCATTTT. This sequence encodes CASSSQFGGQPQHF.